What follows are 14 T cell receptor beta chains derived from one specimen sequenced in a study of blood T cell repertoires in COVID-19. This table comes from immunoSEQ multiplex PCR, and its TCRdb copy is limited to in-frame clones, with some not included. The sample contains 29,000 or so clones, 89% of which appear only once. Sequencing was performed on peripheral blood. These receptors all stem from a human donor in a cohort sampled during active COVID-19.

The sample holds one count of this clone. The chain links TRBV18 to TRBJ1-2; possibly TRBD1 for D (6 bases). Trimming pared 3 bases from V and 6 bases from J, leaving 20 bases between. This CDR3 comprises 16 residues. The germline V gene has CDR1 KGHSH and CDR2 LQKENI. CDR3 residues: CASSPTQGVLTDGYTF. The CDR3 nucleotides read TGTGCCAGCTCACCGACACAGGGTGTTTTGACTGATGGCTACACCTTC.

This chain connects TRBV19 to TRBJ1-5, with D tentatively TRBD1 (6 bases). In germline, CDR1 is LNHDA, CDR2 SQIVND (reference sequence). Trimming left V 3 bases short and J 2 bases short, with 14 bases between. The CDR3 covers 16 residues. The CDR3, as DNA: TGTGCCAGTAGTATTCTTGGACAGAGAGGCAATCAGCCCCAGCATTTT. Protein: CASSILGQRGNQPQHF.

This chain links TRBV5-1 with TRBJ1-3; no definite D call. V lost 0 bases to trimming and J lost 0 bases, with 4 bases between them. CDR1 is SGHRS, CDR2 YFSETQ, per germline. The CDR3 contains 14 residues. CDR3 loop: CASSLGASGNTIYF. The DNA of the CDR3 is TGCGCCAGCAGCTTGGGGGCCTCTGGAAACACCATATATTTT.

The rearrangement joins TRBV6-5 to TRBJ2-1; a weak D match, TRBD2 (5 bases). Germline V lookup: CDR1 MNHEY, CDR2 SVGAGI. V gave up 0 bases and J gave up 8 bases, with 11 bases separating them. The CDR3 length is 14 residues. CDR3 amino acids: CASSYSAARDEQFF. The CDR3 DNA reads as TGTGCCAGCAGTTACTCTGCCGCGCGGGATGAGCAGTTCTTC.

The chain employs TRBV28 and TRBJ2-4, with 8 bases lining up with TRBD1. Trimming at V came to 4 bases and at J to 7 bases, leaving 6 bases not matched to a gene. This CDR3 has 14 amino acids. The germline CDR1 and CDR2 sequences are MDHEN and SYDVKM. The CDR3 loop is CASSSGQGTNIQYF. In DNA form, the CDR3 reads TGTGCCAGCAGTTCCGGACAGGGTACGAACATTCAGTACTTC.

This chain uses TRBV5-1 with TRBJ2-7, with 9 bases that match TRBD2. The CDR3 extends over 15 amino acids. Germline loops: CDR1 SGHRS, CDR2 YFSETQ. V shed 0 bases, J shed 3 bases, and the junction held 4 bases outside the gene matches. The CDR3 is CASSLGGTSSYEQYF. Here the CDR3 DNA reads TGCGCCAGCAGCTTGGGTGGGACTAGCAGCTACGAGCAGTACTTC.

This rearrangement joins TRBV7-2 to TRBJ2-5, with D unclear. In germline, CDR1 is SGHTA, CDR2 FQGNSA. The V end was cut by 5 bases, the J end by 2 bases, with 12 bases between. This CDR3 region has 14 residues. CDR3 sequence (DNA): TGTGCCAGCAGCCCTACCCTCGTTCAAGAGACCCAGTACTTC. Its protein product is CASSPTLVQETQYF.

The gene calls are TRBV18 and TRBJ2-1, with 9 bases lining up with TRBD1. V shed 6 bases and J 2 bases; nucleotides not matched to a gene: 5. The CDR3 is 15 residues long. The V gene's germline CDR1 is KGHSH and CDR2 LQKENI. The DNA for the CDR3 is TGTGCCAGCTCGCCGGGACAGGGAACCTACAATGAGCAGTTCTTC. Translation gives CASSPGQGTYNEQFF.

The chain has TRBV5-5 and TRBJ2-5; D ambiguous. The ends were cut back, 0 bases at V and 5 bases at J, with 11 bases in the middle. The germline gives CDR1 SGHKS, CDR2 YYEKEE (reference sequence). This CDR3 has 14 amino acids. The CDR3 spells CASSLVTLTETQYF. The CDR3 coding sequence is TGTGCCAGCAGCTTGGTGACTTTAACGGAGACCCAGTACTTC.

This rearrangement joins TRBV5-1 to TRBJ1-1; possibly TRBD1 for D (6 bases). Deletions cut 4 bases from V and 5 bases from J, with 21 bases between. This CDR3 has 16 residues. The germline CDR1 and CDR2 sequences are SGHRS and YFSETQ. CDR3 in amino acids: CASSGGAGGGLTEAFF. DNA of the CDR3: TGCGCCAGCAGCGGGGGCGCAGGTGGGGGCTTAACTGAAGCTTTCTTT.

V is TRBV7-8 and J is TRBJ1-6; perhaps TRBD1 as D (5 bases). V was clipped by 1 base and J by 6 bases, with 16 bases between them. There are 17 residues in the CDR3. Germline V gene lookup returns CDR1 SGHVS and CDR2 FQNEAQ. The CDR3, as DNA: TGTGCCAGCAGCTTAGTGGGTGGGGCAGAGATTAATTCACCCCTCCACTTT. Translated, it gives CASSLVGGAEINSPLHF.

V and J are TRBV5-1 and TRBJ2-7; D gene uncertain. V lost 0 bases, J lost 2 bases, and 6 bases lay in between. Germline CDR1 reads SGHRS; CDR2 reads YFSETQ. The CDR3 is made up of 13 amino acids. CDR3 sequence: CASSLELTYEQYF. The CDR3 DNA is TGCGCCAGCAGCTTGGAGCTAACCTACGAGCAGTACTTC.

The V call is TRBV6-1, the J call TRBJ2-3; 11 bases match TRBD2. There are 17 residues in the CDR3. The ends lost 1 base at V and 2 bases at J; junction bases unmatched: 5. The germline CDR1 and CDR2 sequences are MNHNS and SASEGT. The CDR3 is CASSEGVAGGLTDTQYF. The CDR3 region has the DNA TGTGCCAGCAGTGAAGGGGTAGCGGGGGGGCTCACAGATACGCAGTATTTT.

The rearrangement uses TRBV19 and TRBJ1-2; possibly TRBD1 for D (6 bases). Trimming took off 6 bases at V and 3 bases at J, with 14 bases between the two ends. This CDR3 region has 14 residues. The germline V gene encodes CDR1 LNHDA and CDR2 SQIVND (reference sequence). CDR3: CASRTPGDDYGYTF. Written as DNA, the CDR3 is TGTGCCAGTAGGACTCCAGGGGATGACTATGGCTACACCTTC.